This T cell receptor (beta chain) was sequenced during a study of technical replicates of blood from several donors. This clone was picked up one time. Produced via immunoSEQ multiplex PCR; TCRdb's table is partial and in-frame only. The table records more than 90,000 clones, 95% of them present only once. V lost 6 bases, J lost 0 bases, and 14 bases lay in between. The CDR3 extends over 15 amino acids. CDR1 and CDR2 from the germline V gene are SEHNR and FQNEAQ (reference sequence). Specimen: T cells isolated from PBMCs. The sequence came from a human donor in good health. The chain carries TRBV7-9 and TRBJ1-1, with D tentatively TRBD1 (6 bases). Written as DNA, the CDR3 is TGTGCCAGCAGTTTGGACAGAGTGGTGAACACTGAAGCTTTCTTT. It translates to CASSLDRVVNTEAFF. The full variable domain, in which reference TRBV7-9 and TRBJ1-1 provide the parts outside the CDR3, is DTGVSQNPRHKITKRGQNVTFRCDPISEHNRLYWYRQTLGQGPEFLTYFQNEAQLEKSRLLSDRFSAERPKGSFSTLEIQRTEQGDSAMYLCASSLDRVVNTEAFFGQGTRLTVV.